This passage covers 32 T cell receptor beta chains from one sample sequenced in a study of CD8+ T cells in alopecia areata. Sequencing relied on a cDNA template that was reverse transcribed from extracted RNA. Produced via immunoSEQ multiplex PCR; TCRdb's table is partial and in-frame only. The data show tens of thousands of clones, roughly 51% seen once. Sequenced: NKG2D-high CD8+ T cells sorted from blood. These receptors were collected from a human donor with alopecia areata.

The chain links TRBV7-9 to TRBJ2-1, with 9 bases aligning to TRBD2. Germline assignment: CDR1 SEHNR and CDR2 FQNEAQ (reference sequence). The CDR3 length is 15 residues. Trimming cost V 6 bases and J 5 bases; bases outside gene matches: 8. CDR3 protein: CASSNRLAENNEQFF. The CDR3, as DNA: TGTGCCAGCAGTAACCGACTAGCGGAGAACAATGAGCAGTTCTTC.

The chain combines TRBV28 with TRBJ2-7; 10 bases align to TRBD2. CDR3 length equals 14 residues. The junction had 2 bases not matched to a gene; V was cut back by 5 bases and J by 1 base. Germline V gene lookup returns CDR1 MDHEN and CDR2 SYDVKM. CDR3 coding DNA: TGTGCCAGCAGTCTAGCGGGAGCTTCCTACGAGCAGTACTTC. Translation: CASSLAGASYEQYF.

This clone was picked up a small number of times. V usage is TRBV7-2 and J usage is TRBJ2-7; D gene uncertain. The CDR3 is 13 residues long. The V gene lost 5 bases and the J gene lost 4 bases, with 12 bases spanning the gap. Germline lookup yields CDR1 SGHTA and CDR2 FQGNSA. The CDR3 here is CASSTGPSYEQYF. DNA for the CDR3: TGTGCCAGCAGCACCGGGCCCAGTTACGAGCAGTACTTC. The variable domain in full, with the rest retrieved from reference TRBV7-2 and TRBJ2-7, is GAGVSQSPSNKVTEKGKDVELRCDPISGHTALYWYRQSLGQGLEFLIYFQGNSAPDKSGLPSDRFSAERTGGSVSTLTIQRTQQEDSAVYLCASSTGPSYEQYFGPGTRLTVT.

The chain uses TRBV29-1 and TRBJ2-7, with D perhaps assigned TRBD1 or TRBD2 (5 bases each). There are 15 residues in the CDR3. Trimming left V 6 bases short and J 1 base short, with 19 bases between. Germline lookup yields CDR1 SQVTM and CDR2 ANQGSEA. The CDR3 here is CSVGPTSGQSYEQYF. As DNA, the CDR3 is TGCAGCGTAGGACCCACCTCGGGGCAGTCCTACGAGCAGTACTTC.

The chain is built from TRBV29-1 and TRBJ2-2, with D hard to call. Germline lookup yields CDR1 SQVTM and CDR2 ANQGSEA. CDR3 size: 13 residues. The ends were cut back, 3 bases at V and 3 bases at J, with 8 bases in the middle. The CDR3 loop reads CSVDLHDTGELFF. The DNA for the CDR3 is TGCAGCGTTGACCTCCACGACACCGGGGAGCTGTTTTTT.

The rearrangement links TRBV27 to TRBJ2-7, with 10 bases aligning to TRBD2. J gave up 3 bases and V 6 bases, and 8 bases lay outside the gene matches. The germline V gene encodes CDR1 MNHEY and CDR2 SMNVEV (reference sequence). The CDR3 is 15 residues long. The CDR3 sequence is CASRHPASGSYEQYF. CDR3 sequence (DNA): TGTGCCAGCAGACATCCCGCTAGCGGGAGCTACGAGCAGTACTTC.

This chain links TRBV7-3 with TRBJ2-3; 12 bases align to TRBD2. The V gene end was trimmed by 2 bases and the J gene end by 2 bases; junction bases not matched to a gene: 5. The CDR3 has 17 amino acids. The germline gives CDR1 SGHTA, CDR2 FQGTGA. CDR3 sequence reads: CASSLPTSGGPTDTQYF. The CDR3 region has the DNA TGTGCCAGCAGCTTACCGACTAGCGGGGGCCCCACAGATACGCAGTATTTT.

This clone was seen more than once but under ten times. The chain couples TRBV4-1 to TRBJ1-5; D might be TRBD1 (5 bases). The V end lost 6 bases, the J end lost 4 bases, and 10 bases lay between the germline ends. Germline V gene sequence: CDR1 MGHRA, CDR2 YSYEKL. This CDR3 has 13 amino acids. For the CDR3, the DNA is TGCGCCAGCAGTACAGGTTATAATCAGCCCCAGCATTTT. Encoded protein: CASSTGYNQPQHF.

This clone was counted a few times. This chain joins TRBV30 and TRBJ1-5; D unclear. CDR1 is GTSNPN, CDR2 SVGIG, per germline (reference sequence). Trimming took 0 bases from V and 5 from J, leaving 11 bases between them. This CDR3 region has 14 residues. In DNA form, the CDR3 reads TGTGCCTGGAGTGTAGGTGGGGTCCATCAGCCCCAGCATTTT. Protein product: CAWSVGGVHQPQHF. Supplemented by reference TRBV30 and TRBJ1-5, the full variable domain reads SQTIHQWPATLVQPVGSPLSLECTVEGTSNPNLYWYRQAAGRGLQLLFYSVGIGQISSEVPQNLSASRPQDRQFILSSKKLLLSDSGFYLCAWSVGGVHQPQHFGDGTRLSIL.

J is TRBJ2-7 and V is TRBV2; D is perhaps TRBD2 (6 bases). V lost 11 bases and J lost 1, with 15 bases in between. Germline CDR1 and CDR2: SNHLY and FYNNEI. The CDR3 covers 13 residues. The CDR3 protein is CAGQTGESYEQYF. The CDR3 nucleotides read TGTGCCGGTCAAACGGGGGAATCCTACGAGCAGTACTTC.

This clone was detected only a few times. The chain combines TRBV5-1 with TRBJ2-2, with D perhaps TRBD1 (6 bases). V lost 10 bases and J 1 base, leaving 8 bases between the germline ends. Per the germline V gene, CDR1 is SGHRS and CDR2 is YFSETQ. This CDR3 comprises 12 residues. CDR3 region: CARTVNTGELFF. The CDR3, as DNA: TGCGCCCGGACAGTGAACACCGGGGAGCTGTTTTTT.

This clone came up a few times. V is TRBV29-1 and J is TRBJ1-6; no clear D. Germline values: CDR1 SQVTM, CDR2 ANQGSEA. This CDR3 spans 13 amino acids. The V end lost 8 bases, the J end lost 8 bases, and 16 bases lay between the germline ends. This CDR3 reads CSPRLELYSPLHF. The CDR3 nucleotides are TGCAGCCCCCGTCTGGAACTTTATTCACCCCTCCACTTT.

The J gene is TRBJ2-7, the V gene TRBV4-1, with D possibly TRBD1 on 6 matching bases. V lost 1 base to trimming and J lost 6 bases, with 13 bases between them. Per the germline V gene, CDR1 is MGHRA and CDR2 is YSYEKL. This CDR3 has 14 residues. CDR3 amino acids: CASSQATGQPEQYF. CDR3 nucleotide sequence: TGCGCCAGCAGCCAAGCGACAGGCCAACCCGAGCAGTACTTC.

In its sample, this clone was seen a few times. The gene calls are TRBV28 and TRBJ2-3; D gene uncertain. Trimming stripped 5 bases from V and 5 bases from J, with 17 bases between. Germline CDR1 and CDR2: MDHEN and SYDVKM. This CDR3 contains 15 residues. The CDR3 spells CASSALLGRGDTQYF. Written as DNA, the CDR3 is TGTGCCAGCAGTGCCCTTCTCGGGCGCGGAGATACGCAGTATTTT.

This clone has a single count. The chain combines TRBV29-1 with TRBJ2-1, with D perhaps assigned TRBD1 or TRBD2 (5 bases each). V was trimmed by 4 bases and J by 5 bases, leaving 15 bases between them. This CDR3 has 14 amino acids. CDR1 is SQVTM, CDR2 ANQGSEA, per germline. The CDR3 here is CSVGPAWDDNEQFF. CDR3 in DNA: TGCAGCGTTGGTCCCGCATGGGACGACAATGAGCAGTTCTTC.

This chain connects TRBV5-6 to TRBJ1-1; D is ambiguous. CDR1 and CDR2 (germline): SGHDT, YYEEEE. CDR3 size: 11 residues. Trimming cost V 2 bases and J 5 bases, with 4 bases left between them. The CDR3 nucleotides read TGTGCCAGCAGCTTTGGGACTGAAGCTTTCTTT. Translation gives CASSFGTEAFF.

The chain links TRBV27 to TRBJ2-6, with 9 nucleotides matching TRBD2. Germline V gene lookup returns CDR1 MNHEY and CDR2 SMNVEV (reference sequence). V shed 4 bases, J shed 1 base, and the junction held 5 bases outside the gene matches. CDR3 length: 17 residues. DNA for the CDR3: TGTGCCAGCAGTTCAACTAGCGGGTTGTCTGGGGCCAACGTCCTGACTTTC. Its translation: CASSSTSGLSGANVLTF.

The V gene is TRBV29-1, the J gene TRBJ1-1; D remains unclear. V gave up 7 bases and J gave up 1 base, with 7 bases separating them. The CDR3 covers 11 residues. CDR1 is SQVTM, CDR2 ANQGSEA, per germline. CDR3: CSGIKNTEAFF. The CDR3 region has the DNA TGCAGCGGGATAAAGAACACTGAAGCTTTCTTT.

The chain carries TRBV5-6 and TRBJ2-1; D unclear. In germline, CDR1 is SGHDT, CDR2 YYEEEE. Trimming shortened V by 0 bases and J by 11 bases, and 6 bases separated the two germline ends. This CDR3 has 11 residues. CDR3 DNA: TGTGCCAGCAGCTTGGCCGCTCAGCAGTTCTTC. Residues: CASSLAAQQFF. Based on the CDR3 plus reference TRBV5-6 and TRBJ2-1, the full variable domain is DAGVTQSPTHLIKTRGQQVTLRCSPKSGHDTVSWYQQALGQGPQFIFQYYEEEERQRGNFPDRFSGHQFPNYSSELNVNALLLGDSALYLCASSLAAQQFFGPGTRLTVL.

This chain links TRBV30 with TRBJ1-2; TRBD1 aligns across 7 bases. V shed 5 bases, J shed 3 bases, and the junction held 6 bases outside the gene matches. This CDR3 is 13 amino acids long. CDR1 GTSNPN and CDR2 SVGIG come from the germline V gene (reference sequence). CDR3 loop: CAWGAGTDYGYTF. Written as DNA, the CDR3 is TGTGCCTGGGGAGCCGGGACAGACTATGGCTACACCTTC.

The chain recombines TRBV20-1 with TRBJ2-1; D is ambiguous. This CDR3 contains 10 residues. The V and J ends lost 3 bases and 5 bases respectively, with 2 bases between them. Germline V gene lookup returns CDR1 DFQATT and CDR2 SNEGSKA (reference sequence). CDR3 in amino acids: CSARNNEQFF. CDR3 DNA: TGCAGTGCTAGGAACAATGAGCAGTTCTTC.

The chain combines TRBV5-1 with TRBJ2-3; 8 positions agree with TRBD2. The CDR3 loop spans 15 amino acids. V lost 5 bases and J lost 2; bases outside the gene matches: 7. CDR1 is SGHRS, CDR2 YFSETQ, per germline. CDR3 in amino acids: CASSPEREFTDTQYF. The DNA of the CDR3 is TGCGCCAGCAGTCCCGAGCGGGAGTTCACAGATACGCAGTATTTT. The entire variable domain, with the rest obtained from reference TRBV5-1 and TRBJ2-3, is as follows: KAGVTQTPRYLIKTRGQQVTLSCSPISGHRSVSWYQQTPGQGLQFLFEYFSETQRNKGNFPGRFSGRQFSNSRSEMNVSTLELGDSALYLCASSPEREFTDTQYFGPGTRLTVL.

This clone was found a few times. The chain carries TRBV29-1 and TRBJ2-7; 8 bases fit TRBD2. The CDR3 is 13 residues long. With V trimmed by 5 bases and J by 0 bases, 3 bases remained unmatched. Germline CDR1 SQVTM, CDR2 ANQGSEA. The CDR3 protein is CSVQRESSYEQYF. The DNA of the CDR3 is TGCAGCGTTCAGCGGGAGAGCTCCTACGAGCAGTACTTC.

The genes are TRBV7-8 and TRBJ2-1, with 7 bases matching TRBD2. Trimming removed 5 bases from V and 8 bases from J; junction bases left unmatched: 12. The CDR3 is made up of 15 amino acids. The germline V gene encodes CDR1 SGHVS and CDR2 FQNEAQ. CDR3 residues: CASSADIAGVYEQFF. The DNA for the CDR3 is TGTGCCAGCAGCGCAGATATCGCGGGGGTCTATGAGCAGTTCTTC.

This clone showed up just once. Mismatch with germline at one junction end may stem from a read error. The V call is TRBV9, the J call TRBJ1-1; D gene unclear. The CDR3 covers 10 residues. Germline lookup yields CDR1 SGDLS and CDR2 YYNGEE. CDR3 DNA sequence: TGTGCCAGCAGCCCCGATGGGGTTACCTTT. Its translation is CASSPDGVTF.

This rearrangement joins TRBV29-1 to TRBJ2-1; D may match TRBD1 or TRBD2 (5 bases each). CDR1 and CDR2 from the germline V gene are SQVTM and ANQGSEA. This CDR3 contains 16 residues. V was clipped by 2 bases and J by 0 bases, with 14 bases between them. The CDR3 DNA follows: TGCAGCGTTGAAACGTTAGCAGGGAGCTCCTACAATGAGCAGTTCTTC. It encodes CSVETLAGSSYNEQFF.

This clone was recorded a few times. The J gene is TRBJ2-5, the V gene TRBV4-1; a possible D gene is TRBD2 (5 bases). V shed 4 bases and J shed 5 bases, with 17 bases lying between them. This CDR3 has 15 residues. The germline V gene has CDR1 MGHRA and CDR2 YSYEKL. The chain's CDR3 is CASSLLSDRGETQYF. CDR3 nucleotide sequence: TGCGCCAGCAGCCTGCTCTCCGACCGCGGGGAGACCCAGTACTTC.

The chain combines TRBV9 with TRBJ2-7, with 7 bases matching TRBD1. Losses at the gene ends were 2 bases for V and 0 bases for J; bases not matched to a gene: 5. The CDR3 extends over 15 amino acids. Germline CDR1 reads SGDLS; CDR2 reads YYNGEE. The CDR3 nucleotides are TGTGCCAGCAGCGTGGGGGACAGCAACTCCTACGAGCAGTACTTC. Translated: CASSVGDSNSYEQYF.

In this sample, this clone turned up a few times. The V call is TRBV28, the J call TRBJ2-7; a possible D gene is TRBD2 (5 bases). Germline CDR1 and CDR2: MDHEN and SYDVKM. The CDR3 spans 16 residues. Trimming cost V 5 bases and J 1 base, with 18 bases left between them. The CDR3 coding sequence is TGTGCCAGCAGTATACACAAGCGGATCCTATCCTACGAGCAGTACTTC. It specifies CASSIHKRILSYEQYF. The full variable domain, in which reference TRBV28 and TRBJ2-7 provide the parts outside the CDR3, is DVKVTQSSRYLVKRTGEKVFLECVQDMDHENMFWYRQDPGLGLRLIYFSYDVKMKEKGDIPEGYSVSREKKERFSLILESASTNQTSMYLCASSIHKRILSYEQYFGPGTRLTVT.

This chain connects TRBV27 to TRBJ2-1, with 7 nucleotides matching TRBD2. V lost 4 bases to trimming and J lost 0 bases; unmatched junction nucleotides: 6. The CDR3 runs to 16 residues. The germline gives CDR1 MNHEY, CDR2 SMNVEV (reference sequence). For the CDR3, the DNA is TGTGCCAGCAGTTCACCAGCGGGGAGCTCCTACAATGAGCAGTTCTTC. Residues: CASSSPAGSSYNEQFF.

V is TRBV28 and J is TRBJ2-7; 8 bases agree with TRBD1. V lost 8 bases, J lost 4 bases, and 10 bases stayed unmatched. CDR1 is MDHEN and CDR2 is SYDVKM in the germline V gene. This CDR3 region has 14 residues. CDR3 in DNA: TGTGCCAGCGGGAACCCAGGGGGCGCATACGAGCAGTACTTC. Amino acids: CASGNPGGAYEQYF.

The J gene is TRBJ2-5, the V gene TRBV5-6; D gene unclear. The germline gives CDR1 SGHDT, CDR2 YYEEEE. Trimming removed 5 bases from V and 2 bases from J, with 10 bases in between. This CDR3 is built from 13 residues. Here the CDR3 reads CASSSDLQETQYF. The CDR3 DNA reads as TGTGCCAGCAGTTCGGACCTTCAAGAGACCCAGTACTTC. Full variable domain (missing parts from reference TRBV5-6 and TRBJ2-5): DAGVTQSPTHLIKTRGQQVTLRCSPKSGHDTVSWYQQALGQGPQFIFQYYEEEERQRGNFPDRFSGHQFPNYSSELNVNALLLGDSALYLCASSSDLQETQYFGPGTRLLVL.